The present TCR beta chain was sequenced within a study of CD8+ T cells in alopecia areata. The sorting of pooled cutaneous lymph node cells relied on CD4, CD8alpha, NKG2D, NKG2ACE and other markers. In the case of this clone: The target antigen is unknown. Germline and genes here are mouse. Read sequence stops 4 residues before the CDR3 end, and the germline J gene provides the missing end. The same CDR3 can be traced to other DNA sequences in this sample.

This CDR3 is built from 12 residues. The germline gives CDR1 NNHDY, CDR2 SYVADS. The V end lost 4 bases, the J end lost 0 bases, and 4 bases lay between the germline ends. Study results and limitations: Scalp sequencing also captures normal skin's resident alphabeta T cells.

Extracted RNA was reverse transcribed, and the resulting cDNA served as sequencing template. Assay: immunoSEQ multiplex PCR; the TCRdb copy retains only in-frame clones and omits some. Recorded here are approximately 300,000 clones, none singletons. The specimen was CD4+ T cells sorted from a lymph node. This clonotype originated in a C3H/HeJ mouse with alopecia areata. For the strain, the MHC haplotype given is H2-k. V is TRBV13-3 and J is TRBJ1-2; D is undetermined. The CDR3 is CASSLTNSDYTF. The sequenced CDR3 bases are TGTGCCAGCAGTCTAACAAACTCC.